This T cell receptor beta chain is from a study of cytomegalovirus exposure and HLA in healthy donors. Comments on this clone: Its cognate antigen is unknown.

PCR primers comprised 60 Vbeta and 13 Jbeta primers. Profiled with immunoSEQ multiplex PCR; TCRdb holds only in-frame clones, not every one. The sample lists approximately 110,000 clones; about 70% were seen once. The CDR3 is made up of 17 amino acids. V was pared by 4 bases and J by 3 bases, with 10 bases of the junction left unmatched. Germline V lookup: CDR1 SQVTM, CDR2 ANQGSEA. Overall study findings and caveats: The authors confirmed in vitro that a few CMV-associated chains were specific for CMV antigens. Per a prior analysis, the majority of TCR beta V segments were productive roughly 87% or roughly 30% of the time.

What was sequenced was PBMCs. This receptor was obtained from an older woman in good health and CMV-seropositive. This chain uses TRBV29-1 with TRBJ2-5; TRBD2 matches at 14 bases. The CDR3 coding sequence is TGCAGCGTTGGCGGGACTAGCGGGGGTATCAGCGAAGAGACCCAGTACTTC. It is translated as CSVGGTSGGISEETQYF.